This T cell receptor (beta chain) was captured in a study of resident and recirculating memory T cells in vitiligo. Profiling relied on immunoSEQ multiplex PCR, and the TCRdb table lists in-frame clones only, not all of them. The sample includes 70,000 to 95,000 clones, 92% of them seen just once. V gave up 4 bases and J gave up 3 bases, with 23 bases separating them. There are 18 residues in the CDR3. Germline CDR1 is LNHDA and CDR2 is SQIVND (reference sequence). The rearrangement joins TRBV19 to TRBJ2-3, with a tentative D call TRBD1 (5 bases). The origin of this receptor is a male donor with vitiligo. Sequencing was performed on blood. Here the CDR3 reads CASSTSRAPLRKTDTQYF. The CDR3 DNA is TGTGCCAGTAGTACGTCCAGGGCCCCTCTGCGTAAAACAGATACGCAGTATTTT.